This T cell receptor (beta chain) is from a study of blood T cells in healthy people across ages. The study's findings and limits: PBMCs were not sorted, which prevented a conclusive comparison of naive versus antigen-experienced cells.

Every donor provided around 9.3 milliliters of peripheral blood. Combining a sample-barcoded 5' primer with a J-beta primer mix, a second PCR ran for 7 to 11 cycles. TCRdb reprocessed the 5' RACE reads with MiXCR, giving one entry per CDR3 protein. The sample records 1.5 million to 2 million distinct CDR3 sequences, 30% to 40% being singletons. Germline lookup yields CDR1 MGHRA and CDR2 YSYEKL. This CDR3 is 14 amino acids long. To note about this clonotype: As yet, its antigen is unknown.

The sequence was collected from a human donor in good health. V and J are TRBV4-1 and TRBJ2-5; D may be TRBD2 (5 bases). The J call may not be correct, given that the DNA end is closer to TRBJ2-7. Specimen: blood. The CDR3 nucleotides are TGCGCCAGCAGCCAACGCCGGGGTCGGTACGAGCAGTACTTC. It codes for CASSQRRGRYEQYF.